The next 15 T cell receptor beta chains were all read from a single sample in a study of blood T cell repertoires in COVID-19. TCRdb's copy holds only in-frame clones and misses some; the assay was immunoSEQ multiplex PCR. The sample comprises about 400,000 clones, about 89% of which are singletons, and 1.9% rests with the top ten. The specimen sequenced was PBMCs or T cells enriched from blood (not recorded which). These receptors all stem from a man in his forties in a cohort exposed to, infected with or recovered from COVID-19 (not recorded which).

This chain uses TRBV5-5 with TRBJ1-5, with D tentatively TRBD1 (5 bases). The germline CDR1 and CDR2 sequences are SGHKS and YYEKEE (reference sequence). The CDR3 totals 13 residues. The V gene lost 0 bases and the J gene lost 6 bases, with 7 bases spanning the gap. Here the CDR3 DNA reads TGTGCCAGCAGCTTGGTTAGGGGTCAGCCCCAGCATTTT. Amino acids: CASSLVRGQPQHF.

The chain is built from TRBV5-1 and TRBJ2-2; perhaps TRBD2 as D (6 bases). This CDR3 comprises 17 residues. Germline V gene sequence: CDR1 SGHRS, CDR2 YFSETQ. V was clipped by 0 bases and J by 1 base, with 13 bases between them. CDR3 coding DNA: TGCGCCAGCAGCTTGGCCCTGGTAGCGGTGAACACCGGGGAGCTGTTTTTT. This encodes CASSLALVAVNTGELFF.

V gene TRBV30 combines with J gene TRBJ1-2, with D perhaps matching TRBD1 (6 bases). The CDR3 loop spans 14 amino acids. V lost 3 bases to trimming and J lost 5 bases, with 16 bases between them. From germline, CDR1 is GTSNPN and CDR2 SVGIG (reference sequence). The CDR3 DNA sequence: TGTGCCTGGAGGGGACAAACGGGGCTATATGGCTACACCTTC. Translating gives CAWRGQTGLYGYTF.

The rearrangement links TRBV9 to TRBJ2-1; 13 positions match TRBD2. The CDR3 sequence is 17 residues long. Germline lookup yields CDR1 SGDLS and CDR2 YYNGEE. V gave up 2 bases and J gave up 7 bases; unmatched junction bases: 9. The CDR3, as DNA: TGTGCCAGCAGCGTCGGGACTAGCGGGATGGTAAGGAATGAGCAGTTCTTC. It is translated as CASSVGTSGMVRNEQFF.

This clone was detected a few times. This rearrangement joins TRBV6-5 to TRBJ1-3; D might be TRBD1 (5 bases). V was pared by 8 bases and J by 0 bases, with 11 bases between. Germline V gives CDR1 MNHEY, CDR2 SVGAGI. The CDR3 contains 14 residues. The CDR3 reads CASYTGLSGNTIYF. The DNA of the CDR3 is TGTGCCAGCTACACAGGCCTCTCTGGAAACACCATATATTTT.

Here the CDR3 reads CASSQGRTRSVKNIQYF. In DNA, the CDR3 is TGCGCCAGCAGCCAAGGTCGGACACGTTCGGTCAAAAACATTCAGTACTTC. The rearrangement links TRBV4-1 to TRBJ2-4, with D possibly matching TRBD1 (5 bases). CDR3 length: 17 residues. V lost 1 base and J 3 bases, leaving 16 bases between the germline ends. The germline gives CDR1 MGHRA, CDR2 YSYEKL.

This chain links TRBV5-1 with TRBJ2-1; 10 bases agree with TRBD2. This CDR3 is 15 amino acids long. Germline CDR1 and CDR2: SGHRS and YFSETQ. After removal of 4 bases from V and 6 bases from J, the junction contained 7 bases not matched to a gene. The CDR3 loop reads CASSHSSGSANEQFF. DNA for the CDR3: TGCGCCAGCAGCCATTCTAGCGGGAGTGCCAATGAGCAGTTCTTC.

The chain joins TRBV3-1 (or the pseudogene TRBV3-2) to TRBJ2-7; D might be TRBD2 (6 bases). This CDR3 comprises 16 residues. Between the trimmed V and J ends, which lost 0 bases and 3 bases, there was a span of 15 bases. Germline V lookup: CDR1 LGHDT, CDR2 YNNKEL (reference sequence). The CDR3: CASSQEQGGAGYEQYF. The DNA of the CDR3 is TGTGCCAGCAGCCAAGAACAAGGCGGGGCGGGCTACGAGCAGTACTTC.

The chain has TRBV5-1 and TRBJ1-1; maybe TRBD1 (5 bases). V lost 1 base to trimming and J lost 1 base, with 14 bases between them. The CDR3 spans 16 residues. Per germline, CDR1 SGHRS and CDR2 YFSETQ. The chain's CDR3 is CASSLKTTVQNTEAFF. As DNA, the CDR3 is TGCGCCAGCAGCTTGAAGACGACAGTACAGAACACTGAAGCTTTCTTT.

This clone was recorded once. V and J are TRBV5-6 and TRBJ2-3; TRBD2 might be the D (5 bases). Trimming left V 0 bases short and J 0 bases short, with 11 bases between. CDR1 and CDR2 (germline): SGHDT, YYEEEE. The CDR3 loop spans 16 amino acids. The CDR3 here is CASSLATGTSTDTQYF. CDR3 DNA: TGTGCCAGCAGCTTGGCTACGGGAACTAGCACAGATACGCAGTATTTT. The full variable domain, completed using reference TRBV5-6 and TRBJ2-3, is DAGVTQSPTHLIKTRGQQVTLRCSPKSGHDTVSWYQQALGQGPQFIFQYYEEEERQRGNFPDRFSGHQFPNYSSELNVNALLLGDSALYLCASSLATGTSTDTQYFGPGTRLTVL.

This chain joins TRBV5-1 and TRBJ1-5; possible D gene TRBD1, 6 bases. The CDR3 sequence is 15 residues long. From germline, CDR1 is SGHRS and CDR2 YFSETQ. Trimming removed 0 bases from V and 4 bases from J, with 11 bases in between. The DNA of the CDR3 is TGCGCCAGCAGCTTGGTACCAGGGGTTAATCAGCCCCAGCATTTT. It yields the protein CASSLVPGVNQPQHF.

The chain has TRBV20-1 and TRBJ2-3; D possibly corresponds to TRBD1 (6 bases). There are 13 residues in the CDR3. Germline CDR1 reads DFQATT; CDR2 reads SNEGSKA (reference sequence). The V gene lost 3 bases and the J gene lost 4 bases, with 11 bases spanning the gap. The CDR3 sequence: CSASLGAADTQYF. The CDR3, as DNA: TGCAGTGCTAGTCTGGGGGCGGCAGATACGCAGTATTTT.

The rearrangement uses TRBV7-9 and TRBJ2-1, with 13 bases aligning to TRBD2. Unmatched junction bases numbered 11, after V lost 5 bases and J lost 7 bases. CDR1 is SEHNR, CDR2 FQNEAQ, per germline (reference sequence). This CDR3 contains 17 residues. The CDR3 protein is CASSPELAGGPENEQFF. Written as DNA, the CDR3 is TGTGCCAGCAGCCCGGAACTAGCGGGAGGGCCTGAGAATGAGCAGTTCTTC.

This clone was detected only a few times. The chain links TRBV3-1 (or the pseudogene TRBV3-2) to TRBJ1-6; D not resolved. V lost 1 base, J lost 6 bases, and 13 bases lay in between. Per germline, CDR1 LGHDT and CDR2 YNNKEL (reference sequence). The CDR3 covers 16 residues. The CDR3 spells CASSQGSDALNSPLHF. The CDR3 DNA follows: TGTGCCAGCAGCCAAGGCAGCGATGCCCTTAATTCACCCCTCCACTTT.

The chain joins TRBV4-2 to TRBJ2-2; 10 positions match TRBD2. V shed 6 bases, J shed 1 base, and the junction held 5 bases outside the gene matches. This CDR3 is built from 16 residues. Germline values: CDR1 LGHNA, CDR2 YNFKEQ. The chain's CDR3 is CASSRGTSENTGELFF. Here the CDR3 DNA reads TGTGCCAGCAGTCGCGGGACTAGCGAGAACACCGGGGAGCTGTTTTTT.